The 25 T cell receptor beta chains below were found in one sample sequenced in a study of cytomegalovirus exposure and HLA in healthy donors. Amplification used 60 Vbeta primers and 13 Jbeta primers. Profiled with immunoSEQ multiplex PCR; TCRdb holds only in-frame clones, not every one. The table shows 45,000 to 65,000 clones, with approximately 81% occurring only once. The sample was PBMCs. The receptors were gathered from a woman aged 18-30 years in good health and CMV-seronegative.

Regarding this clone: At one end, the junction sequence differs from germline, possibly due to a read error. V gene TRBV4-1 combines with J gene TRBJ2-6, with TRBD1 identical over 8 bases. Per the germline V gene, CDR1 is MGHRA and CDR2 is YSYEKL. This CDR3 contains 17 residues. The chain's CDR3 is CASSTRDRYSGANGLTF. For the CDR3, the DNA is TGCGCCAGCAGCACCCGGGACAGGTACTCTGGGGCCAACGGCCTGACTTTC.

J is TRBJ1-3 and V is TRBV19; D ambiguous. The CDR3 has 14 residues. Trimming removed 2 bases from V and 2 bases from J, with 7 bases in between. CDR1 LNHDA and CDR2 SQIVND come from the germline V gene (reference sequence). The CDR3 reads CASSIKAPGNTIYF. In nucleotides, the CDR3 is TGTGCCAGTAGTATAAAAGCCCCTGGAAACACCATATATTTT. Full variable domain (remainder filled in from reference TRBV19 and TRBJ1-3): DGGITQSPKYLFRKEGQNVTLSCEQNLNHDAMYWYRQDPGQGLRLIYYSQIVNDFQKGDIAEGYSVSREKKESFPLTVTSAQKNPTAFYLCASSIKAPGNTIYFGEGSWLTVV.

The chain recombines TRBV5-1 with TRBJ2-7; 8 bases are shared with TRBD1. The trim removed 3 bases at V and 7 bases at J, leaving 6 bases unmatched. There are 13 residues in the CDR3. In germline, CDR1 is SGHRS, CDR2 YFSETQ. The CDR3, as DNA: TGCGCCAGCAGCTCTTACGGGACAGGTGAGCAGTACTTC. Translation gives CASSSYGTGEQYF. The whole variable domain, remainder taken from reference TRBV5-1 and TRBJ2-7, is KAGVTQTPRYLIKTRGQQVTLSCSPISGHRSVSWYQQTPGQGLQFLFEYFSETQRNKGNFPGRFSGRQFSNSRSEMNVSTLELGDSALYLCASSSYGTGEQYFGPGTRLTVT.

V usage is TRBV28 and J usage is TRBJ2-5, with 10 nucleotides matching TRBD1. V trimming: 5 bases; J trimming: 6 bases; junction bases outside the gene matches: 12. CDR3 length: 16 amino acids. CDR1 MDHEN and CDR2 SYDVKM come from the germline V gene. The CDR3 coding sequence is TGTGCCAGCAGTCTACCCAGGGACAGGGGAGCGCAGACCCAGTACTTC. Protein: CASSLPRDRGAQTQYF.

The J gene is TRBJ2-1, the V gene TRBV2; 11 bases line up with TRBD2. With V trimmed by 6 bases and J by 4 bases, 8 bases remained unmatched. Germline assignment: CDR1 SNHLY and CDR2 FYNNEI. CDR3 length: 16 residues. CDR3 residues: CASRGTSGPQYNEQFF. The CDR3 DNA follows: TGTGCCAGCAGAGGGACTAGCGGCCCCCAGTACAATGAGCAGTTCTTC.

CDR3 coding DNA: TGTGCCAGTAGAACGAAACCTGGGAGGGGGAACACTGAAGCTTTCTTT. Translating gives CASRTKPGRGNTEAFF. The rearrangement uses TRBV19 and TRBJ1-1, with D maybe TRBD1 (5 bases). V lost 6 bases to trimming and J lost 1 base, with 18 bases between them. Looked up from germline, CDR1 is LNHDA and CDR2 is SQIVND (reference sequence). This CDR3 region has 16 residues.

This clone occurred once. This chain uses TRBV6-5 with TRBJ1-2; 7 bases fit TRBD1. Unmatched junction bases numbered 11, after V lost 8 bases and J lost 5 bases. The CDR3 is 14 residues long. Germline CDR1 is MNHEY and CDR2 is SVGAGI. CDR3 DNA sequence: TGTGCCAGCCAACCGACAGGGCGCGGGTATGGCTACACCTTC. Amino acid sequence: CASQPTGRGYGYTF.

The chain carries TRBV18 and TRBJ1-2, with D possibly matching TRBD1 (6 bases). Germline CDR1 reads KGHSH; CDR2 reads LQKENI. There are 14 residues in the CDR3. The V gene lost 5 bases and the J gene lost 1 base, with 11 bases spanning the gap. Here the CDR3 reads CASSGTSVNYGYTF. Here the CDR3 DNA reads TGTGCCAGCTCAGGGACATCAGTTAACTATGGCTACACCTTC.

The J gene is TRBJ2-2, the V gene TRBV2, with 12 positions matching TRBD1. V dropped 6 bases and J dropped 7; count of bases not matched to a gene: 6. Germline V CDR1 and CDR2: SNHLY, FYNNEI. This CDR3 contains 15 residues. The CDR3 reads CASRGTGGFIGELFF. The CDR3 DNA reads as TGTGCCAGCAGGGGGACAGGGGGCTTTATCGGGGAGCTGTTTTTT.

The J gene is TRBJ1-2, the V gene TRBV9, with TRBD1 matching over 9 bases. From germline, CDR1 is SGDLS and CDR2 YYNGEE. This CDR3 contains 14 residues. V gave up 0 bases and J gave up 5 bases; unmatched junction bases: 2. CDR3 DNA sequence: TGTGCCAGCAGCGTAGAGGGACAGGGTTATGGCTACACCTTC. This codes for CASSVEGQGYGYTF.

This chain connects TRBV5-4 to TRBJ2-3; 8 nucleotides match TRBD2. The CDR3 has 17 residues. Germline V CDR1 and CDR2: SGHNT, YYREEE (reference sequence). Trimming cost V 3 bases and J 5 bases; bases outside gene matches: 14. The DNA for the CDR3 is TGTGCCAGCAGCTCCCTTAGTAGCGGGACAATTGGAGATACGCAGTATTTT. It is translated as CASSSLSSGTIGDTQYF.

V usage is TRBV27 and J usage is TRBJ2-1, with D maybe TRBD2 (5 bases). V lost 6 bases, J lost 8 bases, and 20 bases lay in between. The CDR3 is 15 amino acids. Germline V CDR1 and CDR2: MNHEY, SMNVEV (reference sequence). The CDR3 reads CASRRGPNLGHEQFF. The DNA of the CDR3 is TGTGCCAGCAGACGAGGGCCTAATTTGGGCCATGAGCAGTTCTTC.

The rearrangement uses TRBV9 and TRBJ2-7; possibly TRBD1 for D (6 bases). Trimming took off 4 bases at V and 1 base at J, with 15 bases between the two ends. The length of the CDR3 is 15 residues. Germline lookup yields CDR1 SGDLS and CDR2 YYNGEE. The CDR3 sequence: CASSPPTGPSYEQYF. The CDR3 DNA follows: TGTGCCAGCAGCCCCCCGACAGGACCATCCTACGAGCAGTACTTC.

The V gene is TRBV5-1, the J gene TRBJ2-2; 10 nucleotides match TRBD1. Germline lookup yields CDR1 SGHRS and CDR2 YFSETQ. V lost 1 base, J lost 7 bases, and 4 bases stayed unmatched. There are 15 residues in the CDR3. In nucleotides, the CDR3 is TGCGCCAGCAGCTTGAGTGACAGGGGGCGCGGGGAGCTGTTTTTT. Translating it yields CASSLSDRGRGELFF. Based on the CDR3 plus reference TRBV5-1 and TRBJ2-2, the full variable domain is KAGVTQTPRYLIKTRGQQVTLSCSPISGHRSVSWYQQTPGQGLQFLFEYFSETQRNKGNFPGRFSGRQFSNSRSEMNVSTLELGDSALYLCASSLSDRGRGELFFGEGSRLTVL.

The chain carries TRBV5-1 and TRBJ2-5; the D gene is possibly TRBD2 (6 bases). V dropped 7 bases and J dropped 11 bases, with 24 bases sitting between them. The germline gives CDR1 SGHRS, CDR2 YFSETQ. The CDR3 is 14 residues long. CDR3 DNA: TGCGCCAGCGCTTCGGGCACGGAACCGGGAGAGCAGTACTTC. Its protein product is CASASGTEPGEQYF.

J is TRBJ1-1 and V is TRBV19; D uncertain. CDR3 size: 12 residues. V was shortened by 5 bases and J by 4 bases, with 8 bases between the two germline ends. Germline V gives CDR1 LNHDA, CDR2 SQIVND (reference sequence). The DNA for the CDR3 is TGTGCCAGTAGTCCCCCCGGCACTGAAGCTTTCTTT. Its protein is CASSPPGTEAFF.

This clone was seen just once. CDR3 coding DNA: TGTGCCAGCTCTGAGGACAGGGTAAATCAGCCCCAGCATTTT. Protein sequence: CASSEDRVNQPQHF. The chain is built from TRBV6-5 and TRBJ1-5, with 8 bases that match TRBD1. The V segment lost 8 bases and the J segment 4 bases; nucleotides outside the gene matches: 7. Germline V CDR1 and CDR2: MNHEY, SVGAGI. The length of the CDR3 is 14 residues.

The CDR3 loop is CASSLWGGGLSLGGYTF. The CDR3 DNA reads as TGTGCCAGCAGTTTATGGGGGGGAGGACTGTCTCTTGGGGGCTACACCTTC. The rearrangement links TRBV28 to TRBJ1-2; TRBD1 is a possible D gene (5 bases). CDR1 is MDHEN and CDR2 is SYDVKM in the germline V gene. This CDR3 is built from 17 residues. V lost 0 bases, J lost 8 bases, and 22 bases lay in between.

The chain uses TRBV28 and TRBJ2-1; 11 nucleotides line up with TRBD2. The CDR3 totals 15 residues. The junction had 6 bases not matched to a gene; V was cut back by 7 bases and J by 4 bases. Looked up from germline, CDR1 is MDHEN and CDR2 is SYDVKM. CDR3 region: CASTKLAGAYNEQFF. In DNA form, the CDR3 reads TGTGCCAGCACCAAACTAGCGGGAGCGTACAATGAGCAGTTCTTC.

The chain couples TRBV28 to TRBJ2-1; 14 bases are a match to TRBD2. CDR1 and CDR2 from the germline V gene are MDHEN and SYDVKM. J lost 7 bases, V lost 5 bases, and 7 bases had no gene match. The CDR3 extends over 16 amino acids. The CDR3 DNA reads TGTGCCAGCAGTGACCGACTAGCGGGAGGGCGGAATGAGCAGTTCTTC. This translates into CASSDRLAGGRNEQFF.

This clone was seen only a few times. The rearrangement joins TRBV27 to TRBJ2-7; 9 bases match TRBD2. V lost 2 bases to trimming and J lost 0 bases; unmatched junction nucleotides: 5. The CDR3 extends over 16 amino acids. Germline values: CDR1 MNHEY, CDR2 SMNVEV (reference sequence). This CDR3 reads CASSLSVAGASYEQYF. The DNA for the CDR3 is TGTGCCAGCAGTTTAAGTGTAGCGGGAGCCTCCTACGAGCAGTACTTC.

The chain combines TRBV27 with TRBJ1-5; D may be TRBD1 (5 bases). Germline assignment: CDR1 MNHEY and CDR2 SMNVEV (reference sequence). This CDR3 spans 17 amino acids. Between the trimmed V and J ends, which lost 5 bases and 2 bases, there was a span of 19 bases. CDR3 residues: CASSARSGGIGNQPQHF. The CDR3 DNA reads TGTGCCAGCAGTGCCCGAAGCGGGGGTATCGGCAATCAGCCCCAGCATTTT.

In regard to this clone: A junction boundary mismatches the germline segment, possibly from a read error. V gene TRBV7-2 combines with J gene TRBJ2-7; the match to TRBD1 covers 10 bases. CDR1 is SGHTA and CDR2 is FQGNSA in the germline V gene. The CDR3 is 16 amino acids. The chain's CDR3 is CASSLAPTGGSHEQYF. The DNA for the CDR3 is TGTGCCAGCAGCTTAGCCCCGACAGGGGGCTCCCACGAGCAGTACTTC.

This chain uses TRBV30 with TRBJ1-6; a weak D match, TRBD1 (5 bases). This CDR3 contains 16 residues. Germline V gene sequence: CDR1 GTSNPN, CDR2 SVGIG (reference sequence). V gave up 5 bases and J gave up 9 bases, with 23 bases separating them. CDR3 sequence reads: CAWLIHSGGWGSPLHF. The CDR3 region has the DNA TGTGCCTGGCTAATACACAGTGGGGGGTGGGGTTCACCCCTCCACTTT.

The CDR3 is CASSEGHIAYEQYF. In DNA form, the CDR3 reads TGTGCCAGCAGTGAAGGACACATAGCCTACGAGCAGTACTTC. This sequence joins TRBV6-1 and TRBJ2-7; D is uncertain. The V end lost 1 base, the J end lost 2 bases, and 9 bases lay between the germline ends. Germline V gene lookup returns CDR1 MNHNS and CDR2 SASEGT. The CDR3 is 14 amino acids.